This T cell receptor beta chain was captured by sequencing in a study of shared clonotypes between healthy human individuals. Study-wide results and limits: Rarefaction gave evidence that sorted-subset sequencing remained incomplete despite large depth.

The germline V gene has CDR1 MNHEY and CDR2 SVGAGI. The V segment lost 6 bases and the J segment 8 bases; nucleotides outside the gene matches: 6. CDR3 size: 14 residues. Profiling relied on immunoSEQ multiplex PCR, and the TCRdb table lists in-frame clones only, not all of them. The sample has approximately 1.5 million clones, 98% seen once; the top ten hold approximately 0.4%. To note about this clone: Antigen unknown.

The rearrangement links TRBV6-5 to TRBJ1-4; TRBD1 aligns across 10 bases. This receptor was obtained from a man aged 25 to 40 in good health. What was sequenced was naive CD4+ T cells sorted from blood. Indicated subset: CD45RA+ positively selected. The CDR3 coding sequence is TGTGCCAGCAGACGGGACAGGGGATGGGAAAAACTGTTTTTT. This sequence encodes CASRRDRGWEKLFF.